This TCR beta chain was identified in a study of CD8 T cells in Susac syndrome. A quantity of about 0.5 to 1 ug RNA underwent reverse transcription using random hexamers. Amplification of TCR beta CDR3 by immunoSEQ multiplex PCR spanned 54 Vbeta and 13 Jbeta. MiXCR, applied by TCRdb to the immunoSEQ multiplex PCR reads, yields one record per CDR3 protein. The table includes approximately 300,000 distinct CDR3 sequences, about 91% detected once. Sequencing of TCR beta, carried out with a high-throughput approach, was applied to CD8+ and CD4+ T cells from the blood. Each multiple sclerosis control was a treatment-naive patient with relapsing-remitting disease that was either stable or active. TEMRA cells were FACS-enriched, with CD8+ and CD4+ T cells isolated negatively. This clonotype came up once. This CDR3 region has 16 residues. V dropped 3 bases and J dropped 9; count of bases not matched to a gene: 14. Germline V CDR1 and CDR2: MDHEN, SYDVKM.

The sequencing sample was made of CD8+ T cells from PBMCs. This rearrangement joins TRBV28 to TRBJ2-1; TRBD1 matches 7 bases. The TCR sequence derives from a human donor with multiple sclerosis. The CDR3: CASSFDDRVWVSEQFF. CDR3 nucleotide sequence: TGTGCCAGCAGTTTTGACGACAGGGTTTGGGTGAGTGAGCAGTTCTTC.